This T cell receptor (beta chain) appears in the sequencing data of a study of blood T cell repertoires in COVID-19 (dated by TCRdb to 2020 to 2022). About the full investigation: The collaborator samples originated in the United States, Italy and Spain and spanned the acute and convalescent phases of COVID-19. The material from the prospective study consisted of cDNA or gDNA derived from T cells, B-cell-depleted T cells, or PBMCs. Subjects who had been exposed to COVID-19, were actively infected with it, or had recovered from it provided the deeply sampled blood TCRbeta repertoires that made up the dataset. A freely available public database, intended as a resource for researchers studying the immune response to SARS-CoV-2, is where the repertoires were released. The samples were drawn from two sources: the first 160 participants of the ongoing ImmuneRACE study, and 1,200 or so subjects contributed by 6 global collaborators. Nearly every sample came with metadata listing a de-identified subject ID, COVID-19 status, age in years and sex. Where available, HLA class I and class II types were obtained from metadata supplied by the sample provider rather than from assay-based typing. The paper's findings and limits, for the study overall: The amount of clinical and demographic metadata varied by source and participant and was provided uncurated.

TCRbeta CDR3 regions were amplified from genomic DNA by means of the immunoSEQ Assay, a bias-controlled multiplex PCR. Processing in the source paper ran as follows. Nucleated cell counts per sample were estimated from amplification of reference gene primers within the assay. To quantify the absolute abundance of each unique TCRbeta CDR3 rearrangement, sequence reads were collapsed and filtered. Productive Simpson clonality was computed per sample as the square root of Simpson's diversity index over productive rearrangements. This immuneACCESS table, as held by TCRdb, lists in-frame sequences with V and J called but not all clones. Of the missing ones, under half trace to an unresolved V gene in checked studies; the others have no known cause. V and J calls and clone size are copied from that table; D and trimming were computed from the DNA. This sample is represented by 300,000 to 350,000 clones; around four fifths of them were singletons. The leading ten clones occupy about 2.7% of the sample.

Each collaborating institution followed its own protocols to collect whole blood in K2EDTA tubes. For TCRbeta analysis, collaborator samples were shipped as frozen whole blood, as isolated PBMCs, or as DNA extracted from either sample type. The CDR3 numbers 16 residues from cysteine through phenylalanine. CDR3 DNA only is kept here, 48 bases in frame from base 1. In the germline V gene (reference sequence), CDR1 corresponds to GTSNPN and CDR2 to SVGIG. The V end loses 4 bases and the J end loses 0 bases, and a stretch of 18 bases separates them. A word on this clone: It lacks a known antigen. No much larger clone is present one base from it, and per-base qualities are unavailable.

The receptor chain draws on TRBV30 and TRBJ1-1; perhaps TRBD1 is the D gene, with 5 bases matching. The specimen was peripheral blood. This receptor was identified in a man aged 25 to 40 with active or convalescent COVID-19. At the DNA level, the sequence is TGTGCCTGGACTGCAGGGCTCCCCCAGATGAACACTGAAGCTTTCTTT. This codes for CAWTAGLPQMNTEAFF.